The 30 T cell receptor beta chains below come from one sample, sequenced in a study of T cells after yellow fever vaccination. Via MiXCR, TCRdb re-called the 5' RACE reads, giving one row per CDR3 protein. This sample yields roughly 180,000 distinct CDR3 sequences, of which roughly 6.4% are seen a single time; roughly 3% belongs to the top ten. The sample in question was CD4+ T cells sorted from PBMCs, obtained on the day of the first yellow fever vaccination. The receptors were sampled from a man younger than 30 who received the YFV17D yellow fever vaccine.

The J gene is TRBJ2-5, the V gene TRBV7-9; maybe TRBD2 (5 bases). Trimming cost V 5 bases and J 5 bases, with 15 bases left between them. The V gene's germline CDR1 is SEHNR and CDR2 FQNEAQ (reference sequence). This CDR3 has 14 residues. The CDR3 loop is CASSPDWIGETQYF. The DNA of the CDR3 is TGTGCCAGCAGCCCGGACTGGATCGGGGAGACCCAGTACTTC. The full variable domain, with the rest looked up from reference TRBV7-9 and TRBJ2-5, is DTGVSQNPRHKITKRGQNVTFRCDPISEHNRLYWYRQTLGQGPEFLTYFQNEAQLEKSRLLSDRFSAERPKGSFSTLEIQRTEQGDSAMYLCASSPDWIGETQYFGPGTRLLVL.

Details on this clonotype: A much larger clone lies one base from this, so it may be a read error. This chain uses TRBV11-2 with TRBJ2-1, with 9 bases lining up with TRBD2. CDR1 is SGHAT, CDR2 FQNNGV, per germline. The CDR3 spans 16 residues. CDR3 coding DNA: TGTGCCAGCAGCCCAGCCGGGACTAGCTCCTACAATGGGCAGTTCTTC. Its protein is CASSPAGTSSYNGQFF.

The table lists this clonotype with a few counts. The V and J genes are TRBV5-1 and TRBJ1-4, with 7 bases fitting TRBD1. Trimming at V came to 4 bases and at J to 3 bases, leaving 6 bases not matched to a gene. This CDR3 is 15 amino acids long. Germline CDR1 and CDR2: SGHRS and YFSETQ. The CDR3 DNA reads TGCGCCAGCAGCGCGACAGGGATGGCTAATGAAAAACTGTTTTTT. The encoded protein is CASSATGMANEKLFF. Supplemented by reference TRBV5-1 and TRBJ1-4, the full variable domain reads KAGVTQTPRYLIKTRGQQVTLSCSPISGHRSVSWYQQTPGQGLQFLFEYFSETQRNKGNFPGRFSGRQFSNSRSEMNVSTLELGDSALYLCASSATGMANEKLFFGSGTQLSVL.

This clonotype was found many times. The genes are TRBV28 and TRBJ2-6; D gene uncertain. The V gene's germline CDR1 is MDHEN and CDR2 SYDVKM. V was cut by 8 bases and J by 0 bases, with 17 bases left in between. The CDR3 sequence is 17 residues long. CDR3 DNA sequence: TGTGCCAGCGATAGTAAGGGTTTCCGCTCTGGGGCCAACGTCCTGACTTTC. Its protein product is CASDSKGFRSGANVLTF.

This clonotype was counted between two and nine times. The rearrangement links TRBV11-2 to TRBJ1-4; 8 positions agree with TRBD1. Germline V CDR1 and CDR2: SGHAT, FQNNGV. The CDR3 spans 15 residues. J was trimmed by 8 bases and V by 5 bases; bases with no gene match: 10. The CDR3 here is CASSRRTGRGEKLFF. The CDR3 DNA follows: TGTGCCAGCAGCCGCAGGACAGGGCGGGGGGAAAAACTGTTTTTT.

The V call is TRBV5-1, the J call TRBJ2-2; tentatively, D is TRBD2 (6 bases). The CDR3 is made up of 16 amino acids. Germline V CDR1 and CDR2: SGHRS, YFSETQ. The V gene lost 0 bases and the J gene lost 1 base, with 10 bases spanning the gap. The chain's CDR3 is CASSLGGLLNTGELFF. Written as DNA, the CDR3 is TGCGCCAGCAGCTTGGGGGGACTCCTGAACACCGGGGAGCTGTTTTTT.

This clonotype was seen repeatedly, ten times or more. The rearrangement joins TRBV12-3 or TRBV12-4 to TRBJ2-7, with D perhaps matching TRBD1 or TRBD2 (6 bases each). This CDR3 contains 17 residues. The V gene lost 3 bases and the J gene lost 0 bases, with 18 bases spanning the gap. The CDR3 here is CASSLGAGGPNSYEQYF. Here the CDR3 DNA reads TGTGCCAGCAGTTTGGGTGCCGGGGGCCCTAACTCCTACGAGCAGTACTTC.

This rearrangement joins TRBV5-6 to TRBJ1-1, with 10 bases that match TRBD1. V lost 6 bases, J lost 4 bases, and 9 bases stayed unmatched. Germline CDR1 SGHDT, CDR2 YYEEEE. This CDR3 is built from 15 residues. Written as DNA, the CDR3 is TGTGCCAGCACCGTTTTAAGGACAGGGGGCACTGAAGCTTTCTTT. Amino acids: CASTVLRTGGTEAFF.

The table lists this clonotype with a few counts. The chain uses TRBV20-1 and TRBJ1-1; D is unclear. This CDR3 is built from 13 residues. V lost 1 base and J lost 1, with 7 bases in between. The germline V gene has CDR1 DFQATT and CDR2 SNEGSKA (reference sequence). The CDR3 protein is CSARGLPNTEAFF. In DNA form, the CDR3 reads TGCAGTGCTAGAGGACTCCCGAACACTGAAGCTTTCTTT.

The rearrangement joins TRBV6-2 or TRBV6-3 to TRBJ1-2; the D is unclear. V lost 7 bases and J 1 base, leaving 7 bases between the germline ends. CDR3 length: 12 residues. Per the germline V gene, CDR1 is MNHEY and CDR2 is SVGEGT. The CDR3 is CASTDNNYGYTF. The CDR3 DNA is TGTGCCAGCACCGACAATAACTATGGCTACACCTTC.

At least ten counts were recorded for this clonotype. The CDR3 here is CSARRDSHNSPLHF. The CDR3 DNA follows: TGCAGTGCTAGACGGGACAGTCATAATTCACCCCTCCACTTT. This chain uses TRBV20-1 with TRBJ1-6, with 7 bases fitting TRBD1. V lost 2 bases to trimming and J lost 5 bases; unmatched junction nucleotides: 3. This CDR3 contains 14 residues. From germline, CDR1 is DFQATT and CDR2 SNEGSKA (reference sequence).

This clonotype occurred many times. This chain links TRBV5-1 with TRBJ1-1; 8 positions agree with TRBD1. The J segment lost 5 bases and the V segment lost 4 bases, leaving 10 bases of the junction unmatched. The CDR3 sequence is 15 residues long. In germline, CDR1 is SGHRS, CDR2 YFSETQ. The CDR3 DNA is TGCGCCAGCAGCAGTGGGACAGGTGCTCGGACTGAAGCTTTCTTT. This encodes CASSSGTGARTEAFF. The whole variable domain, remainder taken from reference TRBV5-1 and TRBJ1-1, is KAGVTQTPRYLIKTRGQQVTLSCSPISGHRSVSWYQQTPGQGLQFLFEYFSETQRNKGNFPGRFSGRQFSNSRSEMNVSTLELGDSALYLCASSSGTGARTEAFFGQGTRLTVV.

This clonotype was counted ten times or more. The rearrangement joins TRBV29-1 to TRBJ2-3, with 9 bases lining up with TRBD2. Trimming cost V 4 bases and J 2 bases; bases outside gene matches: 1. The CDR3 is 13 amino acids. CDR1 and CDR2 (germline): SQVTM, ANQGSEA. The CDR3 here is CSVGGGATDTQYF. CDR3 DNA sequence: TGCAGCGTTGGCGGGGGGGCCACAGATACGCAGTATTTT.

This clonotype has at least ten counts. The chain joins TRBV12-3 or TRBV12-4 to TRBJ2-1; possible D gene TRBD2, 5 bases. The CDR3 has 15 amino acids. Trimming pared 2 bases from V and 2 bases from J, leaving 10 bases between. CDR3 bases: TGTGCCAGCAGTTTAAGGAGGCAACCCTACAATGAGCAGTTCTTC. This codes for CASSLRRQPYNEQFF.

This clonotype was detected many times. The chain uses TRBV5-1 and TRBJ2-1; TRBD1 aligns across 10 bases. J lost 5 bases, V lost 4 bases, and 6 bases had no gene match. CDR1 is SGHRS and CDR2 is YFSETQ in the germline V gene. The CDR3 contains 15 residues. CDR3 in DNA: TGCGCCAGCAGCCCTGGACAGGGGGGGGACAATGAGCAGTTCTTC. Protein product: CASSPGQGGDNEQFF.

The V and J genes are TRBV5-1 and TRBJ2-2, with TRBD1 as a possible D gene (5 bases). V was cut by 3 bases and J by 7 bases, with 13 bases left in between. This CDR3 comprises 14 residues. CDR1 is SGHRS and CDR2 is YFSETQ in the germline V gene. This CDR3 reads CASSSAGNYGELFF. The CDR3 coding sequence is TGCGCCAGCAGCTCCGCAGGGAATTACGGGGAGCTGTTTTTT.

The chain links TRBV28 to TRBJ1-5, with D uncertain. V gave up 8 bases and J gave up 4 bases, with 12 bases separating them. Germline CDR1 and CDR2: MDHEN and SYDVKM. The CDR3 totals 13 residues. The CDR3 loop reads CASSRDGNQPQHF. The CDR3 nucleotides read TGTGCCAGCTCCCGGGATGGAAATCAGCCCCAGCATTTT.

This clonotype was observed at least ten times. V is TRBV5-1 and J is TRBJ1-6; D is uncertain. Germline CDR1 SGHRS, CDR2 YFSETQ. The CDR3 is 16 residues long. V lost 5 bases to trimming and J lost 6 bases, with 18 bases between them. CDR3 nucleotides: TGCGCCAGCAGACCACTTTACAGAGAGTCTAATTCACCCCTCCACTTT. Amino acid sequence: CASRPLYRESNSPLHF.

This clonotype has just a few counts. The rearrangement joins TRBV4-2 to TRBJ1-2, with 7 bases identical to TRBD1. This CDR3 comprises 14 residues. Germline assignment: CDR1 LGHNA and CDR2 YNFKEQ. Trimming took 0 bases from V and 2 from J; bases not matched to a gene: 0. This CDR3 is CASSQEQGNYGYTF. In DNA form, the CDR3 reads TGTGCCAGCAGCCAAGAACAGGGGAACTATGGCTACACCTTC.

There are many counts of this clonotype. This chain joins TRBV7-2 and TRBJ1-1; D is perhaps TRBD1 (6 bases). In germline, CDR1 is SGHTA, CDR2 FQGNSA. V lost 2 bases and J 4 bases, leaving 14 bases between the germline ends. The CDR3 has 15 amino acids. Here the CDR3 DNA reads TGTGCCAGCAGCTTAATGGAGGGGGTGTCCACTGAAGCTTTCTTT. Its protein product is CASSLMEGVSTEAFF.

The chain joins TRBV15 to TRBJ2-7; D call uncertain. This CDR3 spans 14 amino acids. The germline V gene encodes CDR1 LNHNV and CDR2 YYDKDF (reference sequence). The V gene lost 0 bases and the J gene lost 4 bases, with 10 bases spanning the gap. This chain's CDR3 is CATSREGGVYEQYF. CDR3 DNA: TGTGCCACCAGCAGAGAGGGTGGGGTTTACGAGCAGTACTTC.

This clonotype has at least ten counts. V gene TRBV7-2 combines with J gene TRBJ2-3; D may be TRBD2 (5 bases). Germline V gene data show CDR1 as SGHTA and CDR2 as FQGNSA. Trimming cost V 4 bases and J 5 bases, with 16 bases left between them. The CDR3 spans 15 residues. In DNA, the CDR3 is TGTGCCAGCAGCTCGGGAAGATCTGCGGGAGATACGCAGTATTTT. Its protein is CASSSGRSAGDTQYF.

This clonotype was counted many times. An end of the junction does not agree with germline; a read error may underlie this. The rearrangement links TRBV6-5 to TRBJ1-5; D unresolved. CDR1 is MNHEY and CDR2 is SVGAGI in the germline V gene. The CDR3 extends over 14 amino acids. The CDR3: CASSYSRPNLPQHF. The DNA for the CDR3 is TGTGCCAGCAGTTACTCGCGCCCTAATCTGCCCCAGCATTTT.

The sample holds a few counts of this clonotype. The chain carries TRBV5-1 and TRBJ1-6; D gene ambiguous. The CDR3 is 12 residues long. The germline V and J ends were trimmed by 2 bases and 12 bases, with 9 bases remaining between them. Germline values: CDR1 SGHRS, CDR2 YFSETQ. The CDR3 bases are TGCGCCAGCAGCTTCGGCGAGCAACCCCTCCACTTT. Translated, it gives CASSFGEQPLHF.

Ten or more counts support this clonotype. The chain joins TRBV5-5 to TRBJ2-5, with D perhaps matching TRBD1 (5 bases). V was cut by 0 bases and J by 5 bases, with 14 bases left in between. The CDR3 length is 15 residues. The V gene's germline CDR1 is SGHKS and CDR2 YYEKEE (reference sequence). The CDR3 region has the DNA TGTGCCAGCAGCTTGGGGGGCCCAGTACGGGAGACCCAGTACTTC. Amino acid sequence: CASSLGGPVRETQYF.

This clonotype has at least ten counts. This chain uses TRBV7-9 with TRBJ1-4, with D possibly being TRBD1 (6 bases). Trimming shortened V by 5 bases and J by 3 bases, and 19 bases separated the two germline ends. The CDR3 length is 17 residues. Germline assignment: CDR1 SEHNR and CDR2 FQNEAQ (reference sequence). The CDR3 nucleotides are TGTGCCAGCAGCCTCCCCGGGGGCTCCGGGGCTAATGAAAAACTGTTTTTT. Translating it yields CASSLPGGSGANEKLFF.

This clonotype has only a few counts. This rearrangement joins TRBV5-8 to TRBJ2-4; D gene ambiguous. Germline assignment: CDR1 SGHTS and CDR2 YDEGEE. V shed 6 bases and J shed 0 bases, with 7 bases lying between them. The CDR3 is 13 residues long. The CDR3 loop is CASNSVAKNIQYF. For the CDR3, the DNA is TGTGCCAGCAATTCAGTAGCCAAAAACATTCAGTACTTC.

This clonotype showed up many times. The rearrangement joins TRBV4-1 to TRBJ1-2; the match to TRBD1 covers 7 bases. CDR3 length: 17 amino acids. Germline V gene sequence: CDR1 MGHRA, CDR2 YSYEKL. V lost 1 base, J lost 1 base, and 9 bases stayed unmatched. The CDR3 sequence: CASSQGRDRIFNYGYTF. The CDR3, as DNA: TGCGCCAGCAGCCAAGGGCGGGACAGAATTTTTAACTATGGCTACACCTTC.

This clonotype has at least ten counts. The chain recombines TRBV7-3 with TRBJ2-2; unclear D gene. CDR3 length equals 17 residues. Germline CDR1 reads SGHTA; CDR2 reads FQGTGA. Deletions cut 5 bases from V and 0 bases from J, with 16 bases between. The CDR3 coding sequence is TGTGCCAGCAGCCTCCTCCCCGTACACGCGAACACCGGGGAGCTGTTTTTT. Amino acid sequence: CASSLLPVHANTGELFF.

At least ten counts were recorded for this clonotype. This chain uses TRBV5-6 with TRBJ2-1; 7 nucleotides align to TRBD2. V lost 1 base to trimming and J lost 6 bases; unmatched junction nucleotides: 28. Germline V gives CDR1 SGHDT, CDR2 YYEEEE. The CDR3 sequence is 22 residues long. In nucleotides, the CDR3 is TGTGCCAGCAGCTTGATTCCGTGGTTTTTGGGCCCTGGACTAGGAAGAGTCAATGAGCAGTTCTTC. This gives the protein CASSLIPWFLGPGLGRVNEQFF.